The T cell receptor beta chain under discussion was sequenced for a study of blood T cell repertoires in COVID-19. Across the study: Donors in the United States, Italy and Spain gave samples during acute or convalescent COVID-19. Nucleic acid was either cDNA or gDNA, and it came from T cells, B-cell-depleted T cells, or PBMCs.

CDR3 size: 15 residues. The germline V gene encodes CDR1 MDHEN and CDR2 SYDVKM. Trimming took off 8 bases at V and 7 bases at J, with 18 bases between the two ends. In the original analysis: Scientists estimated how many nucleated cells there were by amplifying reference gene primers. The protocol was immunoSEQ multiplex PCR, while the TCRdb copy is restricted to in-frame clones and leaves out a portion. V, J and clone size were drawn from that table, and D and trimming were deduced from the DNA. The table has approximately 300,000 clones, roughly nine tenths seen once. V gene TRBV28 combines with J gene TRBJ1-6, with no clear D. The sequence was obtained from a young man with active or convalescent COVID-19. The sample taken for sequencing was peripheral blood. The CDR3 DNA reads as TGTGCCAGCCATACCCGGGAGGGAAGGAATTCACCCCTCCACTTT. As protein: CASHTREGRNSPLHF.